This T cell receptor beta chain is from a study of T cell changes during pregnancy in multiple sclerosis. CDR3 length: 13 amino acids. Germline V CDR1 and CDR2: SGHNT, YYREEE (reference sequence). A word on this clone: One end of the junction is discordant with germline, which a read error may explain.

Assay: immunoSEQ multiplex PCR; the TCRdb copy retains only in-frame clones and omits some. The sample consists of about 80,000 clones, under 95% of them appearing once. The gene calls are TRBV5-4 and TRBJ1-2; 8 positions agree with TRBD1. Material: peripheral blood, obtained before pregnancy. This receptor was taken from a female donor with multiple sclerosis, enrolled in a pregnancy study. This chain's CDR3 is CASSRTGFYSYTF. The CDR3, as DNA: TGTGCCAGCAGCAGGACAGGGTTCTATAGCTACACCTTC.